The 8 T cell receptor beta chains in this list originate from one sample, sequenced in a study of T cells in Graves' hyperthyroidism and ophthalmopathy. Authors of the study amplified TCR beta CDR3 regions from RNA transcripts. Using the HTBI primer set, a first-round RT-PCR was run on the TCR CDR3. TCRdb reanalysed the multiplex PCR reads using MiXCR and keeps one entry per CDR3 protein. The repertoire holds about 560,000 distinct CDR3 sequences, with 16% as singletons. Sequenced material: blood. The receptors originated from a young woman with Graves' hyperthyroidism.

In its sample, this clonotype was seen many times. The chain uses TRBV5-1 and TRBJ1-6; a weak D match, TRBD1 (6 bases). The CDR3 has 15 residues. Trimming removed 0 bases at V and 7 bases at J, with 11 bases between. Germline V gene data show CDR1 as SGHRS and CDR2 as YFSETQ. CDR3 DNA: TGCGCCAGCAGCTTGGGATCAGGGGTGAATTCACCCCTCCACTTT. Protein sequence: CASSLGSGVNSPLHF.

The sample holds many counts of this clonotype. The chain uses TRBV3-1 and TRBJ1-2; no definite D call. The V and J ends lost 5 bases and 4 bases respectively, with 8 bases between them. Germline CDR1 reads LGHDT; CDR2 reads YNNKEL (reference sequence). There are 12 residues in the CDR3. DNA of the CDR3: TGTGCCAGCAGCGAACGATTCTATGGCTACACCTTC. It is translated as CASSERFYGYTF.

The rearrangement links TRBV7-9 to TRBJ2-7; D gene uncertain. This CDR3 contains 12 residues. Trimming left V 4 bases short and J 4 bases short, with 8 bases between. Germline V gene data show CDR1 as SEHNR and CDR2 as FQNEAQ (reference sequence). CDR3 DNA sequence: TGTGCCAGCAGCTCCCTGTTTTACGAGCAGTACTTC. This codes for CASSSLFYEQYF.

As for this clonotype: A single base separates this from a much larger clone, so it may be a read error. This chain uses TRBV18 with TRBJ1-5; TRBD1 is a possible D gene (6 bases). The CDR3 length is 14 residues. V was shortened by 3 bases and J by 8 bases, with 14 bases between the two germline ends. Germline V gene lookup returns CDR1 KGHSH and CDR2 LQKENI. The CDR3 nucleotides read TGTGCCAGCTCACCGGGGGCACGGTGGGAGCCCCAGCATTTT. Protein: CASSPGARWEPQHF.

This clonotype was counted a few times. The J gene is TRBJ1-2, the V gene TRBV4-3; no reliable D call. V was clipped by 0 bases and J by 4 bases, with 6 bases between them. Germline V CDR1 and CDR2: LGHNA, YSLEER. This CDR3 is 13 amino acids long. The CDR3 DNA sequence: TGCGCCAGCAGCCAAGACCGATCCTATGGCTACACCTTC. Protein product: CASSQDRSYGYTF.

Concerning this clonotype itself: A read error may account for a junction end that differs from germline. V gene TRBV7-9 combines with J gene TRBJ2-7, with TRBD2 as a possible D gene (6 bases). The CDR3 sequence is 13 residues long. Germline-derived CDR1 and CDR2 are SEHNR and FQNEAQ (reference sequence). The CDR3 reads CATSLGGGNEQYF. The CDR3 region has the DNA TGTGCCACCAGCTTGGGGGGTGGAAACGAGCAGTACTTC.

This clonotype was counted many times. The V and J genes are TRBV18 and TRBJ2-7, with 13 bases identical to TRBD2. Germline V gives CDR1 KGHSH, CDR2 LQKENI. This CDR3 has 15 amino acids. The junction had 0 bases not matched to a gene; V was cut back by 2 bases and J by 2 bases. The chain's CDR3 is CASSPGLAGAYEQYF. The CDR3 DNA follows: TGTGCCAGCTCACCAGGACTAGCGGGAGCCTACGAGCAGTACTTC.

This clonotype came up once. The chain employs TRBV2 and TRBJ1-2, with 7 bases matching TRBD1. The CDR3 covers 12 residues. Germline V CDR1 and CDR2: SNHLY, FYNNEI. V dropped 10 bases and J dropped 8; count of bases not matched to a gene: 10. CDR3 sequence reads: CAIQRGRLGYTF. DNA of the CDR3: TGTGCCATCCAAAGGGGGCGCTTAGGCTACACCTTC.